The T cell receptor beta chain under discussion was sequenced for a study of blood T cell repertoires in COVID-19. Trimming at V came to 6 bases and at J to 0 bases, leaving 6 bases not matched to a gene. CDR3 size: 16 residues. CDR1 and CDR2 (germline): MDHEN, SYDVKM. This table comes from immunoSEQ multiplex PCR, and its TCRdb copy is limited to in-frame clones, with some not included. The profile shows some 130,000 clones, 87% of them singletons. The chain carries TRBV28 and TRBJ2-5; 11 positions agree with TRBD2. The sequence was collected from a woman aged 55 to 70 with acute or convalescent COVID-19. Sequences were obtained from peripheral blood. For the CDR3, the DNA is TGTGCCAGCAGAACCGGGACTAGCGGAGACCAAGAGACCCAGTACTTC. Amino acid sequence: CASRTGTSGDQETQYF.